This T cell receptor beta chain is from a study of T cell repertoires in cytomegalovirus infection. Overall study context: CMV epitopes that were recently identified and HLA-C-restricted were used alongside well-studied HLA-B-restricted ones. The public TCR beta signatures pointed to both CMV infection and matching HLA type. The study's findings and limits: Within the response measured ex vivo, HLA-C-restricted CMV-specific TCR beta clonotypes were dominant. Cumulative public TCR beta family frequency identified CMV carriers with the relevant HLA.

One entry per CDR3 protein results from TCRdb running MiXCR on the reads. This sample has approximately 910,000 distinct CDR3 sequences; 30% to 40% occur once, and the top ten carry 11% to 15%. For this clonotype: Antigen unknown.

The J segment lost 4 bases and the V segment lost 4 bases, leaving 9 bases of the junction unmatched. Germline CDR1 reads MGHRA; CDR2 reads YSYEKL. This CDR3 comprises 17 residues. The chain couples TRBV4-1 to TRBJ2-1; the match to TRBD2 covers 11 bases. This clonotype was sampled from a human donor in good health (CMV status not recorded). Some clones in this sample may be carry-over from other donors' samples. This specimen consisted of cultured CD8+ T cells from PBMCs, obtained from culture after CMV antigen stimulation. The DNA for the CDR3 is TGCGCCAGCAGCCGAGACGACCTAGCGGGGGGATACAATGAGCAGTTCTTC. It specifies CASSRDDLAGGYNEQFF.